The sample holds one count of the clone carrying this T cell receptor (beta chain). The data belong to a study of cytomegalovirus exposure and HLA in healthy donors. In the PCR, 60 Vbeta and 13 Jbeta primers were used. TCRdb's table, derived via immunoSEQ multiplex PCR, lists solely in-frame clones and lacks some. The data show 65,000 to 85,000 clones, roughly 80% seen once. The junction had 12 bases not matched to a gene; V was cut back by 2 bases and J by 3 bases. The CDR3 is 17 amino acids. Germline V gene data show CDR1 as SGHDT and CDR2 as YYEEEE. The chain joins TRBV5-6 to TRBJ2-5, with 8 nucleotides matching TRBD1. The sequencing input was PBMCs. The origin of this receptor is a woman aged 40 to 50 in good health and CMV-seropositive. The CDR3, as DNA: TGTGCCAGCAGCTTTCCAGGACTCGGACAGGGTAAAGAGACCCAGTACTTC. Its protein is CASSFPGLGQGKETQYF.